This T cell receptor (beta chain) emerged from a study of blood T cells in healthy people across ages. Findings and limits, study-wide: Diversity figures based on one million T cells were deemed too low. When set beside aged donors, long-lived donors presented more naive CD4+ cells and higher diversity.

This clonotype was seen a handful of times. What it binds is not known. A J-beta primer mix and a sample-barcoded 5' primer were used in a second PCR of about 6 to 12 cycles. A template-switch adaptor with 12 random nucleotides tagged each cDNA molecule. Using its own MiXCR run on the 5' RACE reads, TCRdb lists one record per CDR3 protein. The sample has more than 1,400,000 distinct CDR3 sequences; 42% are singletons. There are 16 residues in the CDR3. The V gene's germline CDR1 is SGHAT and CDR2 FQNNGV. V was shortened by 1 base and J by 0 bases, with 12 bases between the two germline ends. The sequenced material came from blood. The chain combines TRBV11-2 with TRBJ1-1, with D perhaps matching TRBD1 (5 bases). This TCR was sampled from a woman between 18 and 29 years old in good health. In DNA form, the CDR3 reads TGTGCCAGCAGCTTAGCAGGGATTACCATGAACACTGAAGCTTTCTTT. This codes for CASSLAGITMNTEAFF.